This entry is about one T cell receptor (beta chain). The record originates from a study of cytomegalovirus exposure and HLA in healthy donors. At the level of the study: An early release of data contained about 85 million unique TCRs, which came from HLA-typed donors.

The CDR3 is 17 amino acids. In germline, CDR1 is LGHNA, CDR2 YSLEER. The J segment lost 7 bases and the V segment lost 3 bases, leaving 13 bases of the junction unmatched. Primers: 60 Vbeta forward and 13 Jbeta reverse. The repertoire was sequenced with immunoSEQ multiplex PCR; TCRdb's copy has only in-frame clones and lacks some. The repertoire holds about 180,000 clones, more than 60% seen once, with approximately 1.4% in the top ten. Sequencing was carried out using PBMCs. The rearrangement uses TRBV4-3 and TRBJ1-4, with 8 bases fitting TRBD1. The clonotype was recovered from a man in his late teens or twenties in good health and CMV-seronegative. CDR3 sequence reads: CASSQGGSGTGLEKLFF. CDR3 DNA: TGCGCCAGCAGCCAGGGGGGGAGCGGGACAGGTCTTGAAAAACTGTTTTTT.